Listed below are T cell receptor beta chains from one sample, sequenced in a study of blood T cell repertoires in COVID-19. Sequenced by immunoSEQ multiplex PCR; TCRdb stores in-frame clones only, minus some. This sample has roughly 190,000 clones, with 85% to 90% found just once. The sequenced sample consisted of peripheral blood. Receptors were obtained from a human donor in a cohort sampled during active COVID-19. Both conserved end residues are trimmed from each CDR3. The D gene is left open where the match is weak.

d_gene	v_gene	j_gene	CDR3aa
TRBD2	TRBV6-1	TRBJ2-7	ASSEYWGAGGHEQY
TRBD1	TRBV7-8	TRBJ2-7	ASSLGQGAPQEQY
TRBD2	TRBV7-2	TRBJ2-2	ASSLLAGWDNSGELF
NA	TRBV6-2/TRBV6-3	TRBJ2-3	ASSLEGASTDTQY
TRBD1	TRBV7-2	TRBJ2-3	ASSLYRGPDTQY
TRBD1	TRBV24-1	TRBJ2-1	ATALGQGANNEQF
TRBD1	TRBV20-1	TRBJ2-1	SASGTGAWANEQF
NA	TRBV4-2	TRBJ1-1	ASSQEIRVNTEAF
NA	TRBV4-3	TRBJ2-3	ASREQGKGTDTQY
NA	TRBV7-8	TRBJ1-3	ASSPHLGGATGNTIY
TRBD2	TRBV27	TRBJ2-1	ASSSGGSYNEQF
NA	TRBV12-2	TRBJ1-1	ASRSTTRRNTEAF
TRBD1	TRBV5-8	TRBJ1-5	ASSLVRGNQPQH
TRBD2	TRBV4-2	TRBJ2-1	ASSFGLAKDNEQF
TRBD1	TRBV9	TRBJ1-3	ASSPRTGDNTIY
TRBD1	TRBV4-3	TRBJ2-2	ASSQLDRDVGELF
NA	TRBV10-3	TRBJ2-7	ASRGGSSYEQY
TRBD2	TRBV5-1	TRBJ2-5	ASSPGTSSETQY
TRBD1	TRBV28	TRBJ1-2	ATERGLGGYT
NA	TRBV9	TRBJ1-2	ASSADPTSNYGYT
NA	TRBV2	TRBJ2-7	ASSWTPSEQY
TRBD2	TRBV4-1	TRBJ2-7	ASSLGGGWYEQY
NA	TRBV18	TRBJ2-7	ASSIIPGVEQY
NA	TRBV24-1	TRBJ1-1	ATSDYLTNWGGPVTEAF
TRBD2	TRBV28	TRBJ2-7	ASTTTTSGINRGVQY
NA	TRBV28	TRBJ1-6	ASSPRDLGNSPLH
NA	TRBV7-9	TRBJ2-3	ASRQARAGRDTQY
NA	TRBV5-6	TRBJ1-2	ASSLSRGANYGYT
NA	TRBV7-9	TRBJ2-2	ASSLNGGTGELF
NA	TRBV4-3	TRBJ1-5	ASSQGHEGQPQH
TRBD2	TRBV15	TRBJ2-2	ATSRGLAGDTGELF
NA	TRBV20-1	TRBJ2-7	SASGGQYEQY
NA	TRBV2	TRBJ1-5	ASRKNRHIGSNQPQH
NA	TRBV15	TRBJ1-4	ATSREPDNEKLF
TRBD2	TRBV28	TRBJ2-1	ASSLLYRLAGVHNEQF
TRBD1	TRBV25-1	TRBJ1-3	ASSAGTGTRNTIY
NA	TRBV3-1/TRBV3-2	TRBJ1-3	ASSPKTPLSGNTIY
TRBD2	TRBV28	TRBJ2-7	ASSPLAGKSYEQY
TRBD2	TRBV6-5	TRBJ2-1	ASLGGSSYNEQF
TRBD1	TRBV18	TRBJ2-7	ASSQASDRGSYEQY